Given below is one TCR beta chain in context. The specificity of this receptor is unknown. Nothing much larger sits one base from this clone, and base qualities are not available. This sample was included in a study of resident and recirculating memory T cells in vitiligo (dated by TCRdb to about 2018). Concerning the study at large: For TCR beta sequencing, each of a few stable vitiligo patients provided PBMCs along with epidermis taken by shave biopsy from two lesional and two nonlesional sites. Human TCR beta sequencing was used to test whether specific clones in lesional vitiligo skin differed from clones in nonlesional skin and blood. Without cell sorting, samples were homogenized immediately before genomic DNA was extracted using the Qiagen DNeasy Blood & Tissue Kit.

Vitiligo counted as stable when lesions had not changed during the previous 6 months. Stable patients also had to lack confetti depigmentation, a clinical sign of active vitiligo. Anyone who had been treated within the previous three months was excluded from the study. PBMCs were isolated from heparinized blood by Ficoll density gradient centrifugation and were subsequently flash-frozen. The immunoSEQ hsTCRB kit was used to amplify TCR beta chains from the genomic DNA. The immunoSEQ service sequenced the TCR beta libraries on an Illumina MiSeq instrument. Per the authors' processing: The immunoSEQ Analyzer was used to analyze the repertoire data. The source is immuneACCESS, and TCRdb retained only in-frame sequences with V and J called. Part of the clones is not carried over; for the studies checked, unresolved V genes explain less than half of this, and the remainder is unexplained. From that table come the V and J calls and clone size; the DNA was used to work out D and trimming. For this sample there are 75,000 to 95,000 clones; around 90% appear just once. 4% to 5.5% of the sample is in the top ten clones.

General conclusions and limits of the study: Working out how much the T cell clones identified in the vitiligo lesions and the human Trm versus Tcm pools each contribute will require future mechanistic studies. No single dominant TCR clone was found, and clonality differed from one vitiligo lesion to another. Even within a single patient, overlap and correlation analysis found no significant repertoire overlap between any biopsies apart from each lesion compared with itself. Because TCR sequences were not shared across biopsy sites or across patients, the findings suggest that different lesions are infiltrated by different T cell clones, a pattern described as private specificity.

CDR1 and CDR2 are drawn from the germline V gene: SGHAT, FQNNGV. Germline trimming amounts to 1 base on V and 7 bases on J, with 10 as the count of junction bases outside the gene matches. Taken from cysteine to phenylalanine, the CDR3 has 16 residues. The sequence is cut down to CDR3 DNA, 48 bases in frame from base 1. The source is a male donor with vitiligo. Sequenced material: blood. The chain is encoded by TRBV11-2 joined to TRBJ2-1; 7 bases in the junction line up with TRBD1. The DNA is as follows: TGTGCCAGCAGCTTAGTCGCCCAGGGGGATAGAAATGAGCAGTTCTTC. Its translation is CASSLVAQGDRNEQFF.